Below, 17 T cell receptor beta chains from the same sample are listed, as sequenced in a study of T cell responses to AZD1222 COVID-19 vaccine. Assay used: immunoSEQ multiplex PCR; TCRdb lists only in-frame clones, some missing. This table has around 100,000 clones, around 87% appearing once. Sequenced here: peripheral blood, sampled on day 0 of AZD1222 vaccination. All receptors derive from an adult in good health.

V is TRBV9 and J is TRBJ2-7; D is unresolved. Germline V gene data show CDR1 as SGDLS and CDR2 as YYNGEE. The CDR3 runs to 13 residues. V was shortened by 0 bases and J by 2 bases, with 6 bases between the two germline ends. This chain's CDR3 is CASSVGYAYEQYF. CDR3 nucleotide sequence: TGTGCCAGCAGCGTAGGGTACGCCTACGAGCAGTACTTC.

The chain couples TRBV20-1 to TRBJ2-7; D uncertain. Trimming took 7 bases from V and 7 from J, leaving 14 bases between them. This CDR3 has 11 residues. Germline V gene lookup returns CDR1 DFQATT and CDR2 SNEGSKA (reference sequence). The CDR3 DNA is TGCAGTGGACAATCTTGGGGAGAGCAGTACTTC. It is translated as CSGQSWGEQYF.

The V gene is TRBV2, the J gene TRBJ1-2; 9 nucleotides align to TRBD1. With V trimmed by 3 bases and J by 7 bases, 9 bases remained unmatched. CDR1 SNHLY and CDR2 FYNNEI come from the germline V gene. CDR3 length: 15 amino acids. CDR3 coding DNA: TGTGCCAGCAGTGAGATGGGACAGGGTCGAACTGGCTACACCTTC. It is translated as CASSEMGQGRTGYTF. Based on the CDR3 plus reference TRBV2 and TRBJ1-2, the full variable domain is EPEVTQTPSHQVTQMGQEVILRCVPISNHLYFYWYRQILGQKVEFLVSFYNNEISEKSEIFDDQFSVERPDGSNFTLKIRSTKLEDSAMYFCASSEMGQGRTGYTFGSGTRLTVV.

The genes are TRBV11-2 and TRBJ2-3; TRBD1 is a possible D gene (5 bases). CDR3 length equals 14 residues. The germline V gene encodes CDR1 SGHAT and CDR2 FQNNGV. With 6 bases removed from V and 0 bases from J, the gap between germline ends came to 10 bases. CDR3 residues: CASRPGFSTDTQYF. CDR3 DNA sequence: TGTGCCAGCAGGCCAGGGTTTAGCACAGATACGCAGTATTTT.

This rearrangement joins TRBV20-1 to TRBJ2-5; the D is unclear. V lost 3 bases and J lost 1, with 12 bases in between. Per the germline V gene, CDR1 is DFQATT and CDR2 is SNEGSKA (reference sequence). This CDR3 comprises 14 residues. CDR3 protein: CSASLPDVQETQYF. The CDR3 nucleotides read TGCAGTGCTAGTCTTCCGGATGTCCAAGAGACCCAGTACTTC.

Written as DNA, the CDR3 is TGCGCCAGCAGCCAAGATCGTCTTGGGCGACTAGCGGGGGACTACGAGCAGTACTTC. Its protein product is CASSQDRLGRLAGDYEQYF. The chain uses TRBV4-3 and TRBJ2-7, with 12 bases that match TRBD2. This CDR3 is built from 19 residues. Germline V gene lookup returns CDR1 LGHNA and CDR2 YSLEER. With 0 bases clipped from V and 3 bases from J, the junction kept 12 bases outside the gene matches.

The chain uses TRBV5-1 and TRBJ2-5; the D is unclear. The CDR3 is made up of 14 amino acids. The V end was cut by 3 bases, the J end by 1 base, with 10 bases between. Germline CDR1 SGHRS, CDR2 YFSETQ. The CDR3 here is CASSSLTTQETQYF. CDR3 sequence (DNA): TGCGCCAGCAGCTCTTTAACGACCCAAGAGACCCAGTACTTC.

This clone appeared once. The rearrangement joins TRBV6-6 to TRBJ1-6; D is undetermined. This CDR3 is built from 17 residues. Trimming took off 5 bases at V and 2 bases at J, with 16 bases between the two ends. Germline V gene sequence: CDR1 MNHNY, CDR2 SVGAGI (reference sequence). This CDR3 reads CASSLDPPGTYNSPLHF. CDR3 DNA: TGTGCCAGCAGTCTAGACCCACCGGGCACCTATAATTCACCCCTCCACTTT.

This clone was recorded only once. V usage is TRBV7-2 and J usage is TRBJ2-3; D gene ambiguous. From germline, CDR1 is SGHTA and CDR2 FQGNSA. The CDR3 is 13 residues long. The ends were cut back, 3 bases at V and 1 base at J, with 5 bases in the middle. In nucleotides, the CDR3 is TGTGCCAGCAGCTTTGTCCGCACAGATACGCAGTATTTT. Protein sequence: CASSFVRTDTQYF.

The V call is TRBV4-3, the J call TRBJ2-7, with 9 bases lining up with TRBD1. From germline, CDR1 is LGHNA and CDR2 YSLEER. Losses at the gene ends were 2 bases for V and 4 bases for J; bases not matched to a gene: 6. There are 15 residues in the CDR3. In DNA form, the CDR3 reads TGCGCCAGCAGCCAATCGACAGGGGGGGGTTACGAGCAGTACTTC. It is translated as CASSQSTGGGYEQYF.

This clone was observed a single time. The J gene is TRBJ2-1, the V gene TRBV2; D possibly corresponds to TRBD2 (5 bases). The CDR3 has 15 residues. Trimming cost V 4 bases and J 5 bases, with 15 bases left between them. Germline V CDR1 and CDR2: SNHLY, FYNNEI. The CDR3 bases are TGTGCCAGCAGTGGGGCGGGCTCCCTCCACAATGAGCAGTTCTTC. This gives the protein CASSGAGSLHNEQFF.

The gene calls are TRBV5-1 and TRBJ2-1; tentative D call: TRBD2 (6 bases). The CDR3 runs 12 residues. CDR1 and CDR2 (germline): SGHRS, YFSETQ. V was pared by 2 bases and J by 7 bases, with 7 bases between. In DNA form, the CDR3 reads TGCGCCAGCAGCTTCGGGAGTAATGAGCAGTTCTTC. Its protein is CASSFGSNEQFF.

This chain joins TRBV20-1 and TRBJ1-2; 10 nucleotides line up with TRBD1. The V gene end was trimmed by 3 bases and the J gene end by 4 bases; junction bases not matched to a gene: 2. The CDR3 consists of 13 residues. Germline CDR1 DFQATT, CDR2 SNEGSKA (reference sequence). The CDR3 reads CSASRDRGYGYTF. CDR3 coding DNA: TGCAGTGCTAGTAGGGACAGGGGCTATGGCTACACCTTC.

This sequence joins TRBV5-1 and TRBJ2-7, with D perhaps matching TRBD2 (6 bases). The V end lost 4 bases, the J end lost 6 bases, and 20 bases lay between the germline ends. Germline V gene sequence: CDR1 SGHRS, CDR2 YFSETQ. The CDR3 spans 15 residues. This CDR3 is CASSPPGGQGPEQYF. In DNA, the CDR3 is TGCGCCAGCAGCCCGCCAGGAGGGCAGGGTCCCGAGCAGTACTTC.

This clone was seen a few times. J is TRBJ2-6 and V is TRBV7-3, with D perhaps matching TRBD1 (6 bases). Germline V gene data show CDR1 as SGHTA and CDR2 as FQGTGA. Deletions cut 5 bases from V and 2 bases from J, with 16 bases between. The CDR3 sequence is 17 residues long. The CDR3 loop reads CASSRTGYDPGANVLTF. The CDR3 DNA is TGTGCCAGCAGCCGAACAGGGTATGACCCTGGGGCCAACGTCCTGACTTTC.

J is TRBJ2-1 and V is TRBV6-6; 7 nucleotides line up with TRBD2. The CDR3 is 14 amino acids. Germline V gene sequence: CDR1 MNHNY, CDR2 SVGAGI (reference sequence). With 4 bases clipped from V and 2 bases from J, the junction kept 2 bases outside the gene matches. The CDR3 DNA sequence: TGTGCCAGCAGTTTAGCGGGCGCCTACAATGAGCAGTTCTTC. Amino acid sequence: CASSLAGAYNEQFF.

In this sample, this clone turned up once. V is TRBV25-1 and J is TRBJ1-1; 7 nucleotides line up with TRBD1. The V and J ends lost 5 bases and 3 bases, in that order; junction bases with no gene match: 3. Germline V CDR1 and CDR2: MGHDK, SYGVNS. The CDR3 is 13 amino acids. The CDR3: CASSRTGDTEAFF. In DNA form, the CDR3 reads TGTGCCAGCAGTCGCACAGGGGACACTGAAGCTTTCTTT.